Listed here is a single T cell receptor (beta chain). The CDR3 loop spans 14 amino acids. Trimming cost V 5 bases and J 5 bases; bases outside gene matches: 8. Looked up from germline, CDR1 is LNHDA and CDR2 is SQIVND (reference sequence). This specimen comes from a study of CD8 T cells in Susac syndrome. Turning to the study itself: Among the Susac syndrome patients sequenced, over 5 had active disease and fewer than 10 were in remission.

Patients with Susac syndrome showed fulfilment of recently defined diagnostic criteria for definite or probable disease. TEMRA cells were FACS-enriched, with CD8+ and CD4+ T cells isolated negatively. Random hexamers were used to reverse transcribe an amount of roughly 0.45 to 1 ug RNA. With immunoSEQ multiplex PCR, TCR beta CDR3 was amplified across 54 Vbeta and 13 Jbeta. TCRdb re-analysed the immunoSEQ multiplex PCR reads in MiXCR, keeping a single row per CDR3 protein. The table lists 71,000 or so distinct CDR3 sequences, 93% of them singletons. The receptor's source is a human donor with Susac syndrome. This rearrangement joins TRBV19 to TRBJ2-7; 8 nucleotides agree with TRBD1. Sequenced sample: CD4+ T cells from PBMCs. CDR3 nucleotides: TGTGCCAGTAGTTCATCGGACAGGGACGACGAGCAGTACTTC. Amino acid sequence: CASSSSDRDDEQYF.